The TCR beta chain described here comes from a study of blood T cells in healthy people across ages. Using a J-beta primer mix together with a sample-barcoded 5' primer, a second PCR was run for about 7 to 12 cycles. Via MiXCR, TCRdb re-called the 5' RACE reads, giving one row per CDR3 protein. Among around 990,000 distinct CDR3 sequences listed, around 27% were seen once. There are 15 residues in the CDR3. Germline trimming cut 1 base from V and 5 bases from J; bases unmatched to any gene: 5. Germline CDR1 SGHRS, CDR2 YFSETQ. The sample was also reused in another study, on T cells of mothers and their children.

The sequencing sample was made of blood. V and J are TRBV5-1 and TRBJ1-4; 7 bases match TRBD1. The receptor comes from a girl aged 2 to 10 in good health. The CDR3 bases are TGCGCCAGCAGCTTGTTGGGACAGCCGAATGAAAAACTGTTTTTT. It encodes CASSLLGQPNEKLFF.